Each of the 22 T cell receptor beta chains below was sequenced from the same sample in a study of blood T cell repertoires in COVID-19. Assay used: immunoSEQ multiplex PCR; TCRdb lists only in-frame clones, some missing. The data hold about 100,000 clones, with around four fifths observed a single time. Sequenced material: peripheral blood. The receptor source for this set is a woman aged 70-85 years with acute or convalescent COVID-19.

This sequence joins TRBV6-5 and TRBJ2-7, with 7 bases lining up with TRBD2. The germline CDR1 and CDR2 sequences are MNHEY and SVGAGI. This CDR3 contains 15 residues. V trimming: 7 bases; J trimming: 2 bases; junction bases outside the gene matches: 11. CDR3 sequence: CASTRGTIPTYEQYV. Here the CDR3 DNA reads TGTGCCAGCACTCGAGGGACTATCCCAACCTACGAGCAGTACGTC.

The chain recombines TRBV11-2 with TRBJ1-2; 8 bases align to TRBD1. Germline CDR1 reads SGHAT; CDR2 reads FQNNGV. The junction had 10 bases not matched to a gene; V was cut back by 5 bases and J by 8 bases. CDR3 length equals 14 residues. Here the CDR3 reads CASSASWDRIGYTF. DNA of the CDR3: TGTGCCAGCAGCGCATCTTGGGACAGGATAGGCTACACCTTC. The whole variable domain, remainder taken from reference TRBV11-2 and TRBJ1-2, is EAGVAQSPRYKIIEKRQSVAFWCNPISGHATLYWYQQILGQGPKLLIQFQNNGVVDDSQLPKDRFSAERLKGVDSTLKIQPAKLEDSAVYLCASSASWDRIGYTFGSGTRLTVV.

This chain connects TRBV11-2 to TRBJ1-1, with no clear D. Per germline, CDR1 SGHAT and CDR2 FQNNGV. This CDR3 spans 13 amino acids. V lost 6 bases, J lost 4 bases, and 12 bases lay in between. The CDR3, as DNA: TGTGCCAGCAGACCAACAACCTTCACTGAAGCTTTCTTT. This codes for CASRPTTFTEAFF.

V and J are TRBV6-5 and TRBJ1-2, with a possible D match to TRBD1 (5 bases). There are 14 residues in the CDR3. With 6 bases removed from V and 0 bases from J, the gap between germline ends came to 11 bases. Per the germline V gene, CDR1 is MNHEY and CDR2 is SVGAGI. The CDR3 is CASRPRGSNYGYTF. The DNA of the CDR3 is TGTGCCAGCAGGCCAAGGGGTTCTAACTATGGCTACACCTTC.

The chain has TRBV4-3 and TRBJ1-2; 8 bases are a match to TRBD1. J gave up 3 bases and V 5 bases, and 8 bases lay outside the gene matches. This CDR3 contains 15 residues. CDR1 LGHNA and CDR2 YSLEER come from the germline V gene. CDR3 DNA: TGCGCCAGCAGCTTCGGACAGGGAGAGTACTATGGCTACACCTTC. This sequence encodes CASSFGQGEYYGYTF.

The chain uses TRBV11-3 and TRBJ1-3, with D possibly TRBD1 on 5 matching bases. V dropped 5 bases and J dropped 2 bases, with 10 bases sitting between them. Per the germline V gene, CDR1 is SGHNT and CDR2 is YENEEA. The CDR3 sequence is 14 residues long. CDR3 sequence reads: CASSLGGTGNTIYF. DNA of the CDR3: TGTGCCAGCAGCCTCGGGGGAACTGGAAACACCATATATTTT. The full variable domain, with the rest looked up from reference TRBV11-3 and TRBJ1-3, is EAGVVQSPRYKIIEKKQPVAFWCNPISGHNTLYWYLQNLGQGPELLIRYENEEAVDDSQLPKDRFSAERLKGVDSTLKIQPAELGDSAVYLCASSLGGTGNTIYFGEGSWLTVV.

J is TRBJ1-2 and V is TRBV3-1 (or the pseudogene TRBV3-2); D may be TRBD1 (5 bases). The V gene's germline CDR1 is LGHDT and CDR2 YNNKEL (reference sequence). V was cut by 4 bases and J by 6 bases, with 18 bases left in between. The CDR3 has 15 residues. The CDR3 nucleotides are TGTGCCAGCAGCCGCGGGGCAGGGAGCAGGAATGGCTACACCTTC. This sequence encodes CASSRGAGSRNGYTF.

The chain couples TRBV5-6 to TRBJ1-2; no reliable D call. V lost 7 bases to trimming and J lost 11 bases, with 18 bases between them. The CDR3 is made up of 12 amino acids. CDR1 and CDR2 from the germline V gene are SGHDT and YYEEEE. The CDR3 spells CASGGAPEPYTF. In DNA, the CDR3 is TGTGCCAGCGGAGGTGCCCCTGAACCTTACACCTTC.

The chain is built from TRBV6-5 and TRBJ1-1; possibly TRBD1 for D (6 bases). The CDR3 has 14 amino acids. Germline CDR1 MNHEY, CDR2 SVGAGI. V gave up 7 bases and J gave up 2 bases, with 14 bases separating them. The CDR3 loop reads CASTRMGHNTEAFF. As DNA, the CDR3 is TGTGCCAGCACTCGAATGGGACATAACACTGAAGCTTTCTTT.

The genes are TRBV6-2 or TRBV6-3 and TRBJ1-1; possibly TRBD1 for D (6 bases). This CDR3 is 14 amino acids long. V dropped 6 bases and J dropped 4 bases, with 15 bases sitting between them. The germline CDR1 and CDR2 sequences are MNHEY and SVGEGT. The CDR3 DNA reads TGTGCCAGCAGCAAAAACAGGGACGCCACTGAAGCTTTCTTT. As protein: CASSKNRDATEAFF.

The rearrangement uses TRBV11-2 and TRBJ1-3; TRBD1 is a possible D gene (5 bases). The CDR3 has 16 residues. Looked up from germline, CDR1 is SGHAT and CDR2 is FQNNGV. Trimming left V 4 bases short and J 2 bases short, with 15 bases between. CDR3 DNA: TGTGCCAGCAGCTCCTATGGGGCCAGGGCTGGAAACACCATATATTTT. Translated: CASSSYGARAGNTIYF. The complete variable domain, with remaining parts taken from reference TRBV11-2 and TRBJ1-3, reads EAGVAQSPRYKIIEKRQSVAFWCNPISGHATLYWYQQILGQGPKLLIQFQNNGVVDDSQLPKDRFSAERLKGVDSTLKIQPAKLEDSAVYLCASSSYGARAGNTIYFGEGSWLTVV.

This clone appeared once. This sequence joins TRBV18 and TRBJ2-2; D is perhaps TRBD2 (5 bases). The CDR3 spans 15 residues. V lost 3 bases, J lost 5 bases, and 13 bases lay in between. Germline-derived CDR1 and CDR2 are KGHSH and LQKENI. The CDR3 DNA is TGTGCCAGCTCACCTACCGAGAGGGAAACCGGGGAGCTGTTTTTT. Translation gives CASSPTERETGELFF.

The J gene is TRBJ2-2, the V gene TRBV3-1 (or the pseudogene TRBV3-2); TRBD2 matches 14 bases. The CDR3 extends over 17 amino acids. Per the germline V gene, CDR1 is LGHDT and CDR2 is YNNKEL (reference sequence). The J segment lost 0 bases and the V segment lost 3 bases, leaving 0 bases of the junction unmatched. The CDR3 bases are TGTGCCAGCAGCCAGACTAGCGGGGGGGCGAACACCGGGGAGCTGTTTTTT. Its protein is CASSQTSGGANTGELFF.

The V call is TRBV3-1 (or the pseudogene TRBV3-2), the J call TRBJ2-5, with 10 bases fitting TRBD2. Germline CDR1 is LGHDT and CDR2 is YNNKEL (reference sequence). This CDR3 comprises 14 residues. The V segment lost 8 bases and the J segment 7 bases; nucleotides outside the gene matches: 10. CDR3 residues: CASQLAGQIGTQYF. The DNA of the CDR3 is TGTGCCAGCCAACTAGCGGGGCAAATCGGGACCCAGTACTTC.

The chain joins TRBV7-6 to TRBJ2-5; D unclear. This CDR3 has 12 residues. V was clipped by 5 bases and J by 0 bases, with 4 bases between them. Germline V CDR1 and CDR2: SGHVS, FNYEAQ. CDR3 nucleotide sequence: TGTGCCAGCAGCCCTCACCAAGAGACCCAGTACTTC. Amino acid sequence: CASSPHQETQYF.

The CDR3 sequence: CASSLDLGQGNNEQFF. In DNA form, the CDR3 reads TGTGCCAGCAGCTTGGATCTGGGACAGGGGAACAATGAGCAGTTCTTC. The rearrangement links TRBV5-4 to TRBJ2-1; the match to TRBD1 covers 10 bases. Germline V gene data show CDR1 as SGHNT and CDR2 as YYREEE (reference sequence). The CDR3 covers 16 residues. Trimming took 0 bases from V and 5 from J; bases not matched to a gene: 5. Full variable domain (remainder filled in from reference TRBV5-4 and TRBJ2-1): ETGVTQSPTHLIKTRGQQVTLRCSSQSGHNTVSWYQQALGQGPQFIFQYYREEENGRGNFPPRFSGLQFPNYSSELNVNALELDDSALYLCASSLDLGQGNNEQFFGPGTRLTVL.

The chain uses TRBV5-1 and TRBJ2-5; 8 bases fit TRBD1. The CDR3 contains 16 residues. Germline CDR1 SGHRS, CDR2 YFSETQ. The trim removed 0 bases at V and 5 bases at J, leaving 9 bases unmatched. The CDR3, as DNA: TGCGCCAGCAGCTTGGAGACAGGGGTCGGAGGGGAGACCCAGTACTTC. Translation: CASSLETGVGGETQYF. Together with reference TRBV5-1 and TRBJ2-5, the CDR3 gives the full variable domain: KAGVTQTPRYLIKTRGQQVTLSCSPISGHRSVSWYQQTPGQGLQFLFEYFSETQRNKGNFPGRFSGRQFSNSRSEMNVSTLELGDSALYLCASSLETGVGGETQYFGPGTRLLVL.

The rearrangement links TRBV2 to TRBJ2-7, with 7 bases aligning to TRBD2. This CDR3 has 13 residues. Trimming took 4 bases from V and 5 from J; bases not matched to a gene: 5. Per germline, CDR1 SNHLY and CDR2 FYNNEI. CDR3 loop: CASSVLARNEQYF. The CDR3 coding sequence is TGTGCCAGCAGTGTACTAGCGAGAAACGAGCAGTACTTC.

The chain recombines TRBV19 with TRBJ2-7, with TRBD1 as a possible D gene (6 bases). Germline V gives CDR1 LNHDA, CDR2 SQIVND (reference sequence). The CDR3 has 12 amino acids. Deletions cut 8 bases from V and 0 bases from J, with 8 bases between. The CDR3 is CASGQTSYEQYF. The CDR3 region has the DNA TGTGCCAGTGGACAGACCTCCTACGAGCAGTACTTC.

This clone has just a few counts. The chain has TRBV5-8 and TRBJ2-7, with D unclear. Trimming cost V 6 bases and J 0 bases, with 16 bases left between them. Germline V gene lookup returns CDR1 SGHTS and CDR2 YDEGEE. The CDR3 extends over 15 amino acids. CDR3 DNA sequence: TGTGCCAGCACCATTGGCTGGCCCCTCTCCTACGAGCAGTACTTC. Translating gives CASTIGWPLSYEQYF. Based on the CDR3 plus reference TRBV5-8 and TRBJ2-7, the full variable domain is EAGVTQSPTHLIKTRGQQATLRCSPISGHTSVYWYQQALGLGLQFLLWYDEGEERNRGNFPPRFSGRQFPNYSSELNVNALELEDSALYLCASTIGWPLSYEQYFGPGTRLTVT.

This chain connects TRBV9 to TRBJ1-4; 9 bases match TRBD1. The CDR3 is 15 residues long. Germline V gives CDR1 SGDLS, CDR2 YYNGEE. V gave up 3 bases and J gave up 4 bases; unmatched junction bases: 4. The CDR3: CASSATGQGNEKLFF. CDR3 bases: TGTGCCAGCAGCGCAACGGGACAGGGTAATGAAAAACTGTTTTTT.

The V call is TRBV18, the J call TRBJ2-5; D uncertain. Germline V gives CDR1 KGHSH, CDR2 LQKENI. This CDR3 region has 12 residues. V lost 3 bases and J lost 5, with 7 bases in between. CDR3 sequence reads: CASSPLRETQYF. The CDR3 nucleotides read TGTGCCAGCTCACCCCTCCGGGAGACCCAGTACTTC.